Here is one T cell receptor beta chain with its context. As yet, its antigen is unknown. It was at deep level that the assay was run. TCRdb keeps only in-frame clones here, not all; method: immunoSEQ multiplex PCR. The sample includes some 480,000 clones, around 79% of them seen just once. The data stem from a study of shared clonotypes between healthy human individuals. General study results and limits: Since donors were few, the genetic and exposure-history diversity represented was limited. It was only blood that was sampled, and tissue repertoires likely differ.

Germline CDR1 reads SGHRS; CDR2 reads YFSETQ. The CDR3 runs to 17 residues. V dropped 0 bases and J dropped 4 bases, with 19 bases sitting between them. The chain combines TRBV5-1 with TRBJ1-1; no clear D. The sample consisted of PBMCs. The TCR sequence derives from a woman aged 40 to 50 in good health. Some clones in this sample may be carry-over from other donors' samples. The CDR3 region has the DNA TGCGCCAGCAGCTTGGGGCTGGCGACACCGGCCGGCACTGAAGCTTTCTTT. Protein product: CASSLGLATPAGTEAFF.